Presented here are 29 T cell receptor beta chains from one specimen sequenced in a study of cytomegalovirus exposure and HLA in healthy donors. Vbeta (60) and Jbeta (13) primers were used in the PCR. Here immunoSEQ multiplex PCR was the method, and the copy in TCRdb shows in-frame clones only, minus some. Altogether some 97,000 clones are present, 76% being singletons, with the ten largest covering 3% to 4%. Sequenced: PBMCs. The source is a woman between 45 and 65 years old in good health and CMV-seropositive.

CDR3 in amino acids: CASSFLGQWFF. DNA of the CDR3: TGTGCCAGCAGTTTTCTTGGACAGTGGTTCTTC. The chain is built from TRBV27 and TRBJ2-1; tentatively, D is TRBD1 (6 bases). Per germline, CDR1 MNHEY and CDR2 SMNVEV (reference sequence). Trimming took 3 bases from V and 15 from J, leaving 12 bases between them. The CDR3 loop spans 11 amino acids.

J is TRBJ2-7 and V is TRBV19; TRBD2 is a possible D gene (5 bases). The CDR3 has 15 residues. Germline values: CDR1 LNHDA, CDR2 SQIVND (reference sequence). Trimming shortened V by 3 bases and J by 5 bases, and 17 bases separated the two germline ends. CDR3 in amino acids: CASSITPLSRDEQYF. CDR3 nucleotides: TGTGCCAGTAGTATCACGCCCCTTTCGAGGGACGAGCAGTACTTC.

The chain carries TRBV6-5 and TRBJ1-3; TRBD1 agrees at 9 bases. Germline assignment: CDR1 MNHEY and CDR2 SVGAGI. There are 13 residues in the CDR3. Unmatched junction bases numbered 6, after V lost 5 bases and J lost 10 bases. CDR3 DNA sequence: TGTGCCAGCAGTGAAGGGACAGGGAGGACCATATATTTT. Protein product: CASSEGTGRTIYF.

This clone occurred once. The gene calls are TRBV30 and TRBJ1-5, with 7 positions matching TRBD1. Germline trimming cut 4 bases from V and 2 bases from J; bases unmatched to any gene: 2. This CDR3 comprises 13 residues. The germline V gene encodes CDR1 GTSNPN and CDR2 SVGIG (reference sequence). Here the CDR3 DNA reads TGTGCCTGGAATACAGGGGGCAATCAGCCCCAGCATTTT. Translating gives CAWNTGGNQPQHF.

With regard to this clone: One junction end does not reproduce the germline sequence, and a read error may be involved. The rearrangement joins TRBV6-1 to TRBJ2-7, with D perhaps TRBD1 (6 bases). Germline CDR1 MNHNS, CDR2 SASEGT. This CDR3 region has 13 residues. The CDR3: CASSAGQAYEQHF. CDR3 DNA sequence: TGTGCCAGCAGTGCGGGACAAGCCTACGAGCAGCACTTC.

In its sample, this clone was seen a few times. CDR3 region: CASSFAGRYEQYF. The CDR3 coding sequence is TGCGCCAGCAGCTTCGCAGGGAGGTACGAGCAGTACTTC. The rearrangement links TRBV5-1 to TRBJ2-7, with D possibly matching TRBD2 (6 bases). V lost 2 bases, J lost 4 bases, and 10 bases lay in between. Germline loops: CDR1 SGHRS, CDR2 YFSETQ. There are 13 residues in the CDR3.

This chain uses TRBV29-1 with TRBJ1-1; no clear D. Germline values: CDR1 SQVTM, CDR2 ANQGSEA. The V and J ends lost 4 bases and 2 bases respectively, with 14 bases between them. The CDR3 runs to 14 residues. The CDR3 loop is CSVGIGSINTEAFF. The CDR3 coding sequence is TGCAGCGTTGGTATTGGCAGTATCAACACTGAAGCTTTCTTT.

This clone was seen a few times. The chain couples TRBV2 to TRBJ2-5; D possibly corresponds to TRBD2 (6 bases). The CDR3 has 13 amino acids. From germline, CDR1 is SNHLY and CDR2 FYNNEI. V was cut by 5 bases and J by 1 base, with 8 bases left in between. The CDR3 nucleotides are TGTGCCAGCAGTAGGGACTCCCAAGAGACCCAGTACTTC. Residues: CASSRDSQETQYF.

This chain joins TRBV6-1 and TRBJ2-7, with TRBD1 matching over 7 bases. The germline gives CDR1 MNHNS, CDR2 SASEGT. The CDR3 length is 14 residues. Trimming at V came to 7 bases and at J to 5 bases, leaving 11 bases not matched to a gene. In nucleotides, the CDR3 is TGTGCCAGCATAAGGGGGCCTACCTTTAACGAGCAGTACTTC. Residues: CASIRGPTFNEQYF.

The chain uses TRBV27 and TRBJ1-5; a possible D gene is TRBD1 (5 bases). CDR3 length equals 13 residues. Trimming took 7 bases from V and 7 from J, leaving 14 bases between them. Germline CDR1 is MNHEY and CDR2 is SMNVEV (reference sequence). CDR3: CASTTQGRQPQHF. DNA for the CDR3: TGTGCCAGCACCACTCAGGGAAGGCAGCCCCAGCATTTT.

This clone showed up just once. The DNA of the CDR3 is TGTGCCAGCATTCTGGGACAGAACACTGAAGCTTTCTTT. It specifies CASILGQNTEAFF. The V and J genes are TRBV6-1 and TRBJ1-1, with D maybe TRBD1 (6 bases). CDR3 length equals 13 residues. The germline V gene has CDR1 MNHNS and CDR2 SASEGT. Trimming removed 7 bases from V and 1 base from J, with 10 bases in between.

This clone was seen just once. The chain recombines TRBV19 with TRBJ1-5, with 7 bases aligning to TRBD1. The CDR3 covers 17 residues. V dropped 3 bases and J dropped 1; count of bases not matched to a gene: 9. CDR1 is LNHDA, CDR2 SQIVND, per germline (reference sequence). The CDR3 is CASSMTEQGLSNQPQHF. In DNA form, the CDR3 reads TGTGCCAGTAGTATGACGGAACAGGGGTTGAGCAATCAGCCCCAGCATTTT.

V is TRBV11-2 and J is TRBJ2-1; D is uncertain. Trimming shortened V by 0 bases and J by 6 bases, and 3 bases separated the two germline ends. Looked up from germline, CDR1 is SGHAT and CDR2 is FQNNGV. The CDR3 consists of 12 residues. In DNA form, the CDR3 reads TGTGCCAGCAGCTTAGACTTCAATGAGCAGTTCTTC. Its protein product is CASSLDFNEQFF.

The rearrangement links TRBV14 to TRBJ1-4, with D unclear. V was cut by 0 bases and J by 0 bases, with 11 bases left in between. The CDR3 has 17 amino acids. The germline CDR1 and CDR2 sequences are SGHDN and FVKESK. The CDR3 nucleotides are TGTGCCAGCAGCCAAGATCTTCGGGAAACAACTAATGAAAAACTGTTTTTT. Its translation: CASSQDLRETTNEKLFF.

A remark on this clone: One end of the junction does not line up with germline, which may come from a read error. The rearrangement uses TRBV19 and TRBJ2-5; D perhaps matches TRBD1 (6 bases). The germline V gene encodes CDR1 LNHDA and CDR2 SQIVND (reference sequence). The CDR3 has 15 residues. The CDR3 DNA sequence: TGTGCCAGTAGTATAGATCAGGGGCGACAAGAGAACCAGTACTTC. Its protein product is CASSIDQGRQENQYF.

CDR3 sequence (DNA): TGTGCTAGTGGTTTGGCCCACGTCGGACAGGCGAGCTATGGCTACACCTTC. It translates to CASGLAHVGQASYGYTF. This chain links TRBV12-5 with TRBJ1-2; 7 positions agree with TRBD1. V trimming: 1 base; J trimming: 4 bases; junction bases outside the gene matches: 12. This CDR3 region has 17 residues. The V gene's germline CDR1 is LGHNT and CDR2 FRNRAP.

The chain employs TRBV28 and TRBJ2-7, with 8 bases that match TRBD1. The V and J ends lost 7 bases and 2 bases, in that order; junction bases with no gene match: 7. CDR3 length: 14 residues. The germline gives CDR1 MDHEN, CDR2 SYDVKM. Here the CDR3 DNA reads TGTGCCAGCATTAAGTCGGGACAGGCCTACGAGCAGTACTTC. Protein: CASIKSGQAYEQYF.

V is TRBV9 and J is TRBJ2-1; 10 nucleotides agree with TRBD2. Germline V gene sequence: CDR1 SGDLS, CDR2 YYNGEE. The CDR3 is made up of 15 amino acids. V dropped 3 bases and J dropped 2; count of bases not matched to a gene: 2. The CDR3 loop reads CASSGAGGPYNEQFF. In DNA, the CDR3 is TGTGCCAGCAGCGGAGCGGGAGGGCCCTACAATGAGCAGTTCTTC.

The chain carries TRBV7-3 and TRBJ2-1; 13 nucleotides line up with TRBD2. The V segment lost 5 bases and the J segment 0 bases; nucleotides outside the gene matches: 4. The germline gives CDR1 SGHTA, CDR2 FQGTGA. The CDR3 runs 17 residues. CDR3 residues: CASSVTSGRASYNEQFF. CDR3 sequence (DNA): TGTGCCAGCAGCGTCACTAGCGGGAGGGCCTCCTACAATGAGCAGTTCTTC.

This chain uses TRBV7-9 with TRBJ1-4; perhaps TRBD1 as D (5 bases). The CDR3 is made up of 15 amino acids. Germline V CDR1 and CDR2: SEHNR, FQNEAQ (reference sequence). Trimming removed 0 bases at V and 8 bases at J, with 13 bases between. CDR3 nucleotide sequence: TGTGCCAGCAGCTTAGCGCCTACAGGCGAAGAAAAACTGTTTTTT. Translation gives CASSLAPTGEEKLFF.

This clone is a singleton in its sample. The rearrangement uses TRBV30 and TRBJ1-1, with D perhaps TRBD1 (6 bases). CDR3 size: 12 residues. Trimming stripped 4 bases from V and 10 bases from J, with 16 bases between. Germline CDR1 GTSNPN, CDR2 SVGIG (reference sequence). The CDR3 DNA reads as TGTGCCTGGATAACGGGTGCGGGGGCAGCTTTCTTT. Protein: CAWITGAGAAFF.

The V call is TRBV9, the J call TRBJ2-7, with 14 positions matching TRBD2. V shed 2 bases and J 5 bases; nucleotides not matched to a gene: 3. Germline CDR1 and CDR2: SGDLS and YYNGEE. The CDR3 has 15 residues. The CDR3 spells CASSVGLAGGNEQYF. The CDR3, as DNA: TGTGCCAGCAGCGTCGGACTAGCGGGAGGAAACGAGCAGTACTTC.

The chain carries TRBV7-2 and TRBJ2-7; tentatively, D is TRBD1 (6 bases). Trimming removed 0 bases at V and 0 bases at J, with 9 bases between. CDR1 is SGHTA, CDR2 FQGNSA, per germline. The length of the CDR3 is 15 residues. Written as DNA, the CDR3 is TGTGCCAGCAGCTTAGCCACAGGGAACTCCTACGAGCAGTACTTC. Amino acids: CASSLATGNSYEQYF.

The genes are TRBV27 and TRBJ2-7; D possibly corresponds to TRBD1 (6 bases). The V and J ends lost 8 bases and 3 bases respectively, with 14 bases between them. The germline gives CDR1 MNHEY, CDR2 SMNVEV (reference sequence). The CDR3 length is 13 residues. The CDR3 bases are TGTGCCAGCTCGAGGGGACAACTCTACGAGCAGTACTTC. This translates into CASSRGQLYEQYF.

This rearrangement joins TRBV7-9 to TRBJ2-7, with 9 bases matching TRBD2. CDR1 is SEHNR and CDR2 is FQNEAQ in the germline V gene (reference sequence). Trimming at V came to 2 bases and at J to 6 bases, leaving 11 bases not matched to a gene. This CDR3 contains 16 residues. The CDR3 sequence: CASSLFGYAGGSEQYF. The DNA for the CDR3 is TGTGCCAGCAGCTTATTCGGATATGCGGGAGGGTCCGAGCAGTACTTC.

The chain uses TRBV27 and TRBJ2-7, with D perhaps matching TRBD1 (7 bases). CDR3 length equals 12 residues. Trimming stripped 8 bases from V and 1 base from J, with 9 bases between. The germline CDR1 and CDR2 sequences are MNHEY and SMNVEV (reference sequence). This CDR3 reads CASAGGSYEQYF. CDR3 DNA sequence: TGTGCCAGCGCAGGGGGGTCCTACGAGCAGTACTTC.

The gene calls are TRBV7-8 and TRBJ1-6; 7 bases are shared with TRBD1. Germline CDR1 and CDR2: SGHVS and FQNEAQ. The CDR3 consists of 17 residues. V was clipped by 7 bases and J by 4 bases; unmatched bases: 13. CDR3: CASTPRVSGGYNSPLHF. The CDR3 DNA follows: TGTGCCAGCACCCCCAGGGTGTCAGGGGGTTATAATTCACCCCTCCACTTT.

V usage is TRBV7-9 and J usage is TRBJ1-2, with a weak D call TRBD1 (6 bases). From germline, CDR1 is SEHNR and CDR2 FQNEAQ (reference sequence). V was pared by 4 bases and J by 2 bases, with 14 bases between. CDR3 size: 15 residues. CDR3 sequence reads: CASSWGGHNNYGYTF. The CDR3 DNA follows: TGTGCCAGCAGCTGGGGGGGGCACAACAACTATGGCTACACCTTC.

A remark on this clone: The sample contains more than one DNA sequence encoding this CDR3. CDR3 in amino acids: CASSYPGEKLFF. The CDR3 nucleotides are TGTGCCAGCAGTTACCCGGGAGAAAAACTGTTTTTT. The chain couples TRBV6-5 to TRBJ1-4; the D is unclear. The CDR3 covers 12 residues. Trimming pared 2 bases from V and 8 bases from J, leaving 6 bases between. Germline V gene sequence: CDR1 MNHEY, CDR2 SVGAGI.